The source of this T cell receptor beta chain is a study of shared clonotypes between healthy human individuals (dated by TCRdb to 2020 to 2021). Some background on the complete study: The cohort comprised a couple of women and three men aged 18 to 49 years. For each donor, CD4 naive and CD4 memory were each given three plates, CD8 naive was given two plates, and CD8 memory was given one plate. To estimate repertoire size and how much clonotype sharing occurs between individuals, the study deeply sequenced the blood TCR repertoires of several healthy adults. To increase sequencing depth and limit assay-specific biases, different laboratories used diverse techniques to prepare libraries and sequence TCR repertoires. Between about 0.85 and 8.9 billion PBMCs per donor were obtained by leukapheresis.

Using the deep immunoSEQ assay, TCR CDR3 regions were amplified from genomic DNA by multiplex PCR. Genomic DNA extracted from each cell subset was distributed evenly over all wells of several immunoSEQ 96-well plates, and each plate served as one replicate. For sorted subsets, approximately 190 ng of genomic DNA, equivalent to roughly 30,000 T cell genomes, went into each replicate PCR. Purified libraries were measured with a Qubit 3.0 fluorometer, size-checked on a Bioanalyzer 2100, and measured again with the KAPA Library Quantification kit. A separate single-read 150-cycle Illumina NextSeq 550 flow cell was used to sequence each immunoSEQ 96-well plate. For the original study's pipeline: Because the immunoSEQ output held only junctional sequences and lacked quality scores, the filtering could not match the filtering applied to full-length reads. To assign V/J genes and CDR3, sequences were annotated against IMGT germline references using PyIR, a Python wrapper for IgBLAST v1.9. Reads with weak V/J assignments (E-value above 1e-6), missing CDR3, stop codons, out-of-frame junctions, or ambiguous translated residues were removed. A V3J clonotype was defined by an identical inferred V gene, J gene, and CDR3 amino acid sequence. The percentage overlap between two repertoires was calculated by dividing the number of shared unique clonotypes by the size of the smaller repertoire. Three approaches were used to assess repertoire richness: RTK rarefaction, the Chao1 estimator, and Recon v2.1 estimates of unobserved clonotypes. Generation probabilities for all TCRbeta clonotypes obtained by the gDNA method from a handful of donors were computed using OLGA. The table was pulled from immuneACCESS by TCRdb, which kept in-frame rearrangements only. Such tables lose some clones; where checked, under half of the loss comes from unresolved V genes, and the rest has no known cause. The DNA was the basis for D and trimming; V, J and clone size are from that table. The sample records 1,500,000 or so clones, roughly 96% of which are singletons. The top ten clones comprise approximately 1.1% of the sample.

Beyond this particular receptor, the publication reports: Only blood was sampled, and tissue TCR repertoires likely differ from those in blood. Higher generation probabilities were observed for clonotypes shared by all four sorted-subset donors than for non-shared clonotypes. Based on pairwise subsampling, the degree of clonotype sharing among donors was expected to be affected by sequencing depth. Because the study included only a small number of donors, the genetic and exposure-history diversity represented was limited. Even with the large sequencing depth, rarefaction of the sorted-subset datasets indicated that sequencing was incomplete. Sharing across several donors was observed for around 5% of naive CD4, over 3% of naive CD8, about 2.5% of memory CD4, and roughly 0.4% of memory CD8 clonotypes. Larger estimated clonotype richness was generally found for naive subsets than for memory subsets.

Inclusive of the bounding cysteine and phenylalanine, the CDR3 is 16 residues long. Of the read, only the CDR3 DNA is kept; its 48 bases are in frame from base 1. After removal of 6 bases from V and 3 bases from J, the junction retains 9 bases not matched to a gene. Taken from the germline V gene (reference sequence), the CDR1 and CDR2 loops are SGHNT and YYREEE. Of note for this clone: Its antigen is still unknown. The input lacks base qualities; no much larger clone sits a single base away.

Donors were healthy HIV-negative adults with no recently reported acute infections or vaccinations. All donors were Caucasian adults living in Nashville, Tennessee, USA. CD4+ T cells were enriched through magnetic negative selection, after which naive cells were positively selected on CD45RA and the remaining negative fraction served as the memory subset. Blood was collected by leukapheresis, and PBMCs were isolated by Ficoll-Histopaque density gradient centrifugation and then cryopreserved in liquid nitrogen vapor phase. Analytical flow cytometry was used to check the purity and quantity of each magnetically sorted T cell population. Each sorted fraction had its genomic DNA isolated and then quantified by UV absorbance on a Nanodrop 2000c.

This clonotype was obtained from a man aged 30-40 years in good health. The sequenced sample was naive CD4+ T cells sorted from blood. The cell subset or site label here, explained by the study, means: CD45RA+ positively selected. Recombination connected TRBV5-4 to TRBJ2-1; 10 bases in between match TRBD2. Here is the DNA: TGTGCCAGCACTCGGACTAGCGGCCAGTACTACAATGAGCAGTTCTTC. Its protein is CASTRTSGQYYNEQFF.